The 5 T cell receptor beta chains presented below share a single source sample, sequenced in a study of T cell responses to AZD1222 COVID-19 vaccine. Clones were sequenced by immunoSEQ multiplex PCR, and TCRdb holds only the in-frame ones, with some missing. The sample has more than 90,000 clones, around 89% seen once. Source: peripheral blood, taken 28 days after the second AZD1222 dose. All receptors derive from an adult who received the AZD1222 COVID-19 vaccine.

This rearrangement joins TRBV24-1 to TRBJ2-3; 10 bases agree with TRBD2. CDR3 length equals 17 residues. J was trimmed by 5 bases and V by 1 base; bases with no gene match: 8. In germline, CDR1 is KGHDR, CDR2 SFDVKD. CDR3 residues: CATSDLGLAGDKDTQYF. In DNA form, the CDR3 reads TGTGCCACCAGTGATTTAGGGCTAGCGGGAGATAAAGATACGCAGTATTTT.

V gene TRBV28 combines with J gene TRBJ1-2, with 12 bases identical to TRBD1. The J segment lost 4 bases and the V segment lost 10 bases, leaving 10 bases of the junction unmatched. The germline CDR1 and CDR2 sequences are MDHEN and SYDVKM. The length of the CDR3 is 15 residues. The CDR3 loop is CATGTGGASIYGYTF. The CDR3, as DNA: TGTGCCACCGGGACAGGGGGCGCCTCTATCTATGGCTACACCTTC.

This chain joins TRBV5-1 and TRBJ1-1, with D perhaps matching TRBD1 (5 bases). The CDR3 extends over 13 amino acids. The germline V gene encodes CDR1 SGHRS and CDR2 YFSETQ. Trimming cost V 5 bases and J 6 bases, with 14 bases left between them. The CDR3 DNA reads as TGCGCCAGCAGGTCCGGGACTGACGCTGAAGCTTTCTTT. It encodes CASRSGTDAEAFF.

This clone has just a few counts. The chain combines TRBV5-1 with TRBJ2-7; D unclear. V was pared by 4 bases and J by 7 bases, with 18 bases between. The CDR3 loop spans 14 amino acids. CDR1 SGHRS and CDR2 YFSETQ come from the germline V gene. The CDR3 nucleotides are TGCGCCAGCAGCATCGGCTATCAGGAGCAAGAGCAGTACTTC. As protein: CASSIGYQEQEQYF. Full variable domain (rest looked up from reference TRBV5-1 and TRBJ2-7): KAGVTQTPRYLIKTRGQQVTLSCSPISGHRSVSWYQQTPGQGLQFLFEYFSETQRNKGNFPGRFSGRQFSNSRSEMNVSTLELGDSALYLCASSIGYQEQEQYFGPGTRLTVT.

CDR3 sequence: CSVQQGPEKLFF. CDR3 DNA: TGCAGCGTGCAACAGGGACCTGAAAAACTGTTTTTT. The chain combines TRBV29-1 with TRBJ1-4, with D possibly matching TRBD1 (6 bases). Trimming took off 6 bases at V and 7 bases at J, with 12 bases between the two ends. The CDR3 has 12 amino acids. In germline, CDR1 is SQVTM, CDR2 ANQGSEA.